This TCR beta chain was recovered during a study of T cells in Graves' hyperthyroidism and ophthalmopathy. RNA transcripts were the template for amplifying TCR beta CDR3 regions. The HTBI primer set drove a first-round RT-PCR of the TCR CDR3. TCRdb independently ran MiXCR on the multiplex PCR reads; one entry per CDR3 protein. The data show about 290,000 distinct CDR3 sequences, 10% to 15% seen once. This clonotype was recorded many times. Diagnoses were made from clinical symptoms, serum measures (thyroxine and TRAb), thyroid ultrasound and orbital computed tomography. Source material for PBMCs was more than 9.5 ml fresh peripheral blood. Sequenced input: blood. The TCR comes from a woman in her 30s with Graves' hyperthyroidism that later progressed to Graves' ophthalmopathy.

The DNA for the CDR3 is TGTGCCAGCAGCCCAGAGACAGGGCTCCTGGGGCAGCCCCAGCATTTT. Residues: CASSPETGLLGQPQHF. The chain has TRBV7-2 and TRBJ1-5; the match to TRBD1 covers 7 bases. The CDR3 runs 16 residues. The germline V gene has CDR1 SGHTA and CDR2 FQGNSA. V shed 5 bases and J 7 bases; nucleotides not matched to a gene: 14.